This record concerns one TCR beta chain sequence. The antigen is undetermined. The data stem from a study of response to subunit inactivated influenza vaccine. Notes on the study in general: It was suggested by the authors that few new T cells are recruited by each seasonal influenza vaccination.

TCRdb reprocessed the RT-PCR reads with MiXCR, giving one entry per CDR3 protein. The sample has some 500,000 distinct CDR3 sequences; less than 30% are singletons. This CDR3 is built from 15 residues. Germline V gene sequence: CDR1 DFQATT, CDR2 SNEGSKA (reference sequence). V gave up 3 bases and J gave up 5 bases, with 18 bases separating them. The chain is built from TRBV20-1 and TRBJ2-3, with D maybe TRBD2 (6 bases). Sequencing used CD4+ T cells sorted from PBMCs, obtained less than 6 days after vaccination. The sequence was obtained from a man in his fifties who received an inactivated influenza vaccine. CDR3 sequence: CSARVGGIREDTQYF. CDR3 nucleotide sequence: TGCAGTGCTAGGGTAGGCGGGATACGTGAAGATACGCAGTATTTT.